This T cell receptor (beta chain) stems from a study of shared clonotypes between healthy human individuals. TCRdb's table, derived via immunoSEQ multiplex PCR, lists solely in-frame clones and lacks some. Here the sample spans around 2,100,000 clones, about 95% being singletons. The CDR3 contains 13 residues. CDR1 MNHEY and CDR2 SMNVEV come from the germline V gene (reference sequence). V gave up 7 bases and J gave up 1 base, with 11 bases separating them. As defined, naive CD8 cells were CD45RO-negative and positively selected for CCR7, with terminally differentiated effector memory CD45RA+ cells excluded.

The sample taken for sequencing was naive CD8+ T cells sorted from blood. This chain links TRBV27 with TRBJ2-7, with D tentatively TRBD1 or TRBD2 (5 bases each). This TCR derives from a man aged 18 to 35 in good health. The CDR3 region is CASTRDGSYEQYF. In nucleotides, the CDR3 is TGTGCCAGCACCAGGGACGGATCCTACGAGCAGTACTTC.